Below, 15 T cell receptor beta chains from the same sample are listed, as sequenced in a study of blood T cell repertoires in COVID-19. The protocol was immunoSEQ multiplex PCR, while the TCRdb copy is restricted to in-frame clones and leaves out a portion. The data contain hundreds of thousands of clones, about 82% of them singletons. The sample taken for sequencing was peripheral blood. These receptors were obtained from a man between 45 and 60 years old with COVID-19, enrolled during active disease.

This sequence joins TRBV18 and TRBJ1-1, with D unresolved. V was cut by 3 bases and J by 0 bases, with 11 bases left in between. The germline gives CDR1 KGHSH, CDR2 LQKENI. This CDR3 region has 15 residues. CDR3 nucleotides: TGTGCCAGCTCACCCCAGGCAGACATGAACACTGAAGCTTTCTTT. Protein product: CASSPQADMNTEAFF.

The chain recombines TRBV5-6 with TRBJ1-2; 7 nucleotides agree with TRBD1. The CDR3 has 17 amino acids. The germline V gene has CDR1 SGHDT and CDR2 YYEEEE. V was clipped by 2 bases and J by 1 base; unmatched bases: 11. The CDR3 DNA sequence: TGTGCCAGCAGCTTAACAGGGGCCACCGTTCTTAACTATGGCTACACCTTC. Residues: CASSLTGATVLNYGYTF.

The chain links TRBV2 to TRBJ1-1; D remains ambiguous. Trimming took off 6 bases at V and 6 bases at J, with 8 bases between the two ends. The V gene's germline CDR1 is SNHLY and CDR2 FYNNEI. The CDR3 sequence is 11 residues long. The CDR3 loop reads CASSLYSEAFF. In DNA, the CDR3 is TGTGCCAGCAGCTTGTATTCTGAAGCTTTCTTT.

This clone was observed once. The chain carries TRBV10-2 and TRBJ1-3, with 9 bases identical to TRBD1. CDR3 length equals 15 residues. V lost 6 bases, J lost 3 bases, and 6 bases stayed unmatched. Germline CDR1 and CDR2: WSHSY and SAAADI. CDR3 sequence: CASSEGQGFGNTIYF. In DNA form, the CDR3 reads TGCGCCAGCAGCGAGGGACAGGGATTTGGAAACACCATATATTTT.

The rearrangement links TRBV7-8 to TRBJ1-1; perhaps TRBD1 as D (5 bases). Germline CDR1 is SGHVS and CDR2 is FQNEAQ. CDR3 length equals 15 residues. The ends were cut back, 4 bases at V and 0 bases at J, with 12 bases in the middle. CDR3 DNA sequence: TGTGCCAGCAGCTCTCTTGGCAGGGTGAACACTGAAGCTTTCTTT. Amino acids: CASSSLGRVNTEAFF. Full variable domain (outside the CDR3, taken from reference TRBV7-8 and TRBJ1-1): GAGVSQSPRYKVAKRGQDVALRCDPISGHVSLFWYQQALGQGPEFLTYFQNEAQLDKSGLPSDRFFAERPEGSVSTLKIQRTQQEDSAVYLCASSSLGRVNTEAFFGQGTRLTVV.

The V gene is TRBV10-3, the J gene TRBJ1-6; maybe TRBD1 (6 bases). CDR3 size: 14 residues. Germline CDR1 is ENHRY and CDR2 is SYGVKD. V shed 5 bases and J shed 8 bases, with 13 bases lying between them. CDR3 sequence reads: CAISYQQGYSPLHF. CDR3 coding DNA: TGTGCCATCAGTTATCAACAGGGTTATTCACCCCTCCACTTT.

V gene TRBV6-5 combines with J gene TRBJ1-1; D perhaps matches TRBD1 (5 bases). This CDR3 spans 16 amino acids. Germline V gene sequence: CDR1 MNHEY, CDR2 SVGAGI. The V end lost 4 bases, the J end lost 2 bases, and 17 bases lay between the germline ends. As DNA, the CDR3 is TGTGCCAGCAGTTTCTTAACAGGAGGGAGCAACACTGAAGCTTTCTTT. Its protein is CASSFLTGGSNTEAFF.

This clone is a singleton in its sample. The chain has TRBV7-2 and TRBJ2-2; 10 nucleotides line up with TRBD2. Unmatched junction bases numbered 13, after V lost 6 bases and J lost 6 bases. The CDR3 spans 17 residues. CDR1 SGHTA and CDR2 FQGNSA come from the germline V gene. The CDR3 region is CASSPSWTSGRAGELFF. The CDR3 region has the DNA TGTGCCAGCAGTCCAAGTTGGACTAGCGGTCGGGCCGGGGAGCTGTTTTTT.

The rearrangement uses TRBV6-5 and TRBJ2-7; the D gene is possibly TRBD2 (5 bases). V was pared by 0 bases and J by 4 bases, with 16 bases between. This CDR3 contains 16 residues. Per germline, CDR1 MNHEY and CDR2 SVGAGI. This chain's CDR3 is CASSYSASGFVYEQYF. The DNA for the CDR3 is TGTGCCAGCAGTTACTCGGCCTCGGGGTTTGTGTACGAGCAGTACTTC.

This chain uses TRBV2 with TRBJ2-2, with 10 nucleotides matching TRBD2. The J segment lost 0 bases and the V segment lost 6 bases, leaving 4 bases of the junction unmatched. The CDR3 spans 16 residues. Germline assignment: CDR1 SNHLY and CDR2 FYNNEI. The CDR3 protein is CASSSSGGPNTGELFF. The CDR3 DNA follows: TGTGCCAGCAGCTCTAGCGGGGGCCCGAACACCGGGGAGCTGTTTTTT.

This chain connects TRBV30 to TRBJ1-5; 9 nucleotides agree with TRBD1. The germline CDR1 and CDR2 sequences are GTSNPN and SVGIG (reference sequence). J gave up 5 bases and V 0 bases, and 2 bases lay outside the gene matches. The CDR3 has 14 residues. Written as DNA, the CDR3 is TGTGCCTGGAGTGTTGGGACAGGGTATCAGCCCCAGCATTTT. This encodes CAWSVGTGYQPQHF.

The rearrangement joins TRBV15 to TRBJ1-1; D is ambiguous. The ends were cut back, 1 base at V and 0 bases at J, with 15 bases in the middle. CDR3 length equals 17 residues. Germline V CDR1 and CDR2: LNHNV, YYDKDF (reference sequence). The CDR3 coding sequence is TGTGCCACCAGCAGAGTTCGAGGGCCGGGAATGAACACTGAAGCTTTCTTT. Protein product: CATSRVRGPGMNTEAFF.

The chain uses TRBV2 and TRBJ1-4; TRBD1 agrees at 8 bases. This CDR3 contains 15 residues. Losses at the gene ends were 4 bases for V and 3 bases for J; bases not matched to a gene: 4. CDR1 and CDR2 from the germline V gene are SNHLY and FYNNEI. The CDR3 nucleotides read TGTGCCAGCAGTGGGCAGGGGGCTCCTAATGAAAAACTGTTTTTT. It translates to CASSGQGAPNEKLFF.

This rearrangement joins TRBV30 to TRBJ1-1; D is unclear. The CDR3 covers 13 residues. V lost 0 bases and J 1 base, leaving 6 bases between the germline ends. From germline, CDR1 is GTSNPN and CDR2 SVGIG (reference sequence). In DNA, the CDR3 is TGTGCCTGGAGTGTCGGAGGGAACACTGAAGCTTTCTTT. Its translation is CAWSVGGNTEAFF.

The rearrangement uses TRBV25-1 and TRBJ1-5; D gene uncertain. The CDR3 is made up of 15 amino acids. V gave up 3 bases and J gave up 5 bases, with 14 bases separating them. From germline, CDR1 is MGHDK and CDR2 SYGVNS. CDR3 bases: TGTGCCAGCAGTGATTTGGCCTCAATTGATCAGCCCCAGCATTTT. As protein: CASSDLASIDQPQHF.